This entry features one TCR beta chain sequence. TCRdb analysed the RT-PCR reads with MiXCR anew, one entry per CDR3 protein. Of some 150,000 distinct CDR3 sequences in the sample, over 30% are singletons; the top ten hold approximately 50%. This record belongs to a study of patients and donors after allogeneic stem cell transplantation. Germline V gene sequence: CDR1 KGHDR, CDR2 SFDVKD. Trimming removed 4 bases from V and 2 bases from J, with 18 bases in between. The length of the CDR3 is 17 residues. The sequencing sample was made of blood, either unsorted or a sorted T cell fraction (not recorded which). This clonotype was sampled from a human donor who was either an allogeneic HSCT recipient or a stem cell or donor lymphocyte infusion donor (not recorded which). It is not recorded whose cells these are; they may come from a transplant donor. The genes are TRBV24-1 and TRBJ2-3, with D perhaps TRBD1 or TRBD2 (5 bases each). The CDR3 sequence is CATSEHGARGPTDTQYF. The CDR3 region has the DNA TGTGCCACCAGTGAACACGGGGCTAGGGGCCCCACAGATACGCAGTATTTT.